These T cell receptor beta chains were read from a single sample in a study of vaccination and CD4 T cells after COVID-19. One entry per CDR3 protein results from TCRdb running MiXCR on the PCR reads. The data hold several thousand distinct CDR3 sequences, with around 72% observed a single time. The antigens of these receptors remain unknown. Sequenced sample: CD4+ T cells from blood, cultured in vitro. These receptors originate from a human donor who had recovered from COVID-19. The conserved cysteine and the conserved F or W are not part of the CDR3 here. Not every row has a clone size; where given, it reads once, few, many or a size class.

clone size: -
V gene: TRBV5-1
J gene: TRBJ2-5
CDR3 protein: ASSRGTSGQETQY

clone size: -
V gene: TRBV7-2
J gene: TRBJ2-1
CDR3 protein: ASSPRGTSGGRASSNEQF

clone size: -
V gene: TRBV10-3
J gene: TRBJ2-2
CDR3 protein: AIRRDRGLAGGPGELF

clone size: -
V gene: TRBV24-1
J gene: TRBJ2-3
CDR3 protein: ATSAPDRSTDTQY

clone size: -
V gene: TRBV4-1
J gene: TRBJ1-1
CDR3 protein: ASSQDRGDSEAF

clone size: once
V gene: TRBV19
J gene: TRBJ1-6
CDR3 protein: ASTPGQGISPLH

clone size: -
V gene: TRBV15
J gene: TRBJ1-6
CDR3 protein: ATSRGRGSPLH

clone size: -
V gene: TRBV11-3
J gene: TRBJ1-1
CDR3 protein: ASSLDGLGDSGTEAF

clone size: -
V gene: TRBV19
J gene: TRBJ1-2
CDR3 protein: ATTSPWQTYGYT

clone size: -
V gene: TRBV19
J gene: TRBJ1-2
CDR3 protein: ASRDSTYGYT

clone size: -
V gene: TRBV12-5
J gene: TRBJ1-5
CDR3 protein: ASGFNRDQPQH

clone size: -
V gene: TRBV7-8
J gene: TRBJ1-1
CDR3 protein: ASSLVLGTGYTEAF

clone size: -
V gene: TRBV6-2/TRBV6-3
J gene: TRBJ1-4
CDR3 protein: ASGDRGEEKLF

clone size: -
V gene: TRBV28
J gene: TRBJ1-3
CDR3 protein: ASSVRGPGGNTIY

clone size: -
V gene: TRBV15
J gene: TRBJ1-5
CDR3 protein: ATSRANQPQH

clone size: -
V gene: TRBV20-1
J gene: TRBJ1-2
CDR3 protein: SGRPGRVEFGNYGYT

clone size: -
V gene: TRBV4-3
J gene: TRBJ1-4
CDR3 protein: ASSPGQLNEKLF

clone size: -
V gene: TRBV7-8
J gene: TRBJ2-3
CDR3 protein: ASTISGVPESTDTQY

clone size: -
V gene: TRBV19
J gene: TRBJ1-6
CDR3 protein: ASSPDREQLNSPLH

clone size: -
V gene: TRBV7-3
J gene: TRBJ2-5
CDR3 protein: ASSLGIAGQETQY

clone size: -
V gene: TRBV18
J gene: TRBJ1-1
CDR3 protein: ASSPGKGTEAF

clone size: -
V gene: TRBV6-1
J gene: TRBJ1-2
CDR3 protein: ASSQRTVYNYGYT

clone size: -
V gene: TRBV7-9
J gene: TRBJ2-1
CDR3 protein: ASSLEGRANEQF

clone size: -
V gene: TRBV19
J gene: TRBJ1-5
CDR3 protein: ASSGSGGYQPQH

clone size: -
V gene: TRBV5-4
J gene: TRBJ1-2
CDR3 protein: ASSLGRDRGEVGYT

clone size: -
V gene: TRBV5-1
J gene: TRBJ2-6
CDR3 protein: ASSAISGANVLT

clone size: -
V gene: TRBV14
J gene: TRBJ2-2
CDR3 protein: ASSPRGAGTGELF

clone size: -
V gene: TRBV19
J gene: TRBJ2-2
CDR3 protein: ASSIPGRGTGELF

clone size: -
V gene: TRBV6-1
J gene: TRBJ1-3
CDR3 protein: ASTPERNSGNTIY

clone size: -
V gene: TRBV7-6
J gene: TRBJ2-3
CDR3 protein: ASSLVMAGADTQY

clone size: -
V gene: TRBV19
J gene: TRBJ2-3
CDR3 protein: ASSTWREDTDTQY

clone size: -
V gene: TRBV12-2
J gene: TRBJ1-5
CDR3 protein: ASRLGSLNQPQH

clone size: -
V gene: TRBV4-1
J gene: TRBJ2-7
CDR3 protein: ASSNRDGIYEQY

clone size: once
V gene: TRBV27
J gene: TRBJ1-1
CDR3 protein: ASSLLRVGGRGTEAF

clone size: -
V gene: TRBV20-1
J gene: TRBJ1-1
CDR3 protein: SASQGGLERDTEAF

clone size: -
V gene: TRBV30
J gene: TRBJ1-2
CDR3 protein: AWSGGLWDGYT

clone size: once
V gene: TRBV6-1
J gene: TRBJ1-6
CDR3 protein: ASLTRTENSPLH

clone size: few
V gene: TRBV7-6
J gene: TRBJ1-3
CDR3 protein: ASSGSGNTIY

clone size: few
V gene: TRBV15
J gene: TRBJ1-5
CDR3 protein: ATSREMGGSSNQPQH

clone size: -
V gene: TRBV27
J gene: TRBJ1-6
CDR3 protein: ASSLSAAYNSPLH

clone size: -
V gene: TRBV14
J gene: TRBJ2-5
CDR3 protein: ASSQDWNRLGQETQY

clone size: -
V gene: TRBV7-9
J gene: TRBJ2-4
CDR3 protein: ASSLGFRDRPLGDIQY

clone size: -
V gene: TRBV7-2
J gene: TRBJ2-3
CDR3 protein: ASSFQISGSDTQY

clone size: -
V gene: TRBV20-1
J gene: TRBJ2-7
CDR3 protein: SARGDPSYEQY

clone size: medium-sized
V gene: TRBV2
J gene: TRBJ1-2
CDR3 protein: ASATRVYGYT

clone size: -
V gene: TRBV20-1
J gene: TRBJ1-2
CDR3 protein: SARAAAPNYGYT

clone size: -
V gene: TRBV19
J gene: TRBJ1-5
CDR3 protein: ASSMTGANQPQH

clone size: -
V gene: TRBV7-2
J gene: TRBJ1-2
CDR3 protein: ASSLNSYGYT

clone size: -
V gene: TRBV11-2
J gene: TRBJ2-1
CDR3 protein: ASSTTGLAVVSSYNEQF

clone size: few
V gene: TRBV6-1
J gene: TRBJ1-2
CDR3 protein: ASSESGRYGYT

clone size: -
V gene: TRBV6-5
J gene: TRBJ2-7
CDR3 protein: ASSYSGTSGYEQY

clone size: -
V gene: TRBV30
J gene: TRBJ1-6
CDR3 protein: AWSLSRQYNSPLH

clone size: large
V gene: TRBV7-2
J gene: TRBJ1-1
CDR3 protein: ASSRWQGRTEAF